A selection of T cell receptor beta chains follows, all from one sample in a study of cytomegalovirus exposure and HLA in healthy donors. The table came from immunoSEQ multiplex PCR; TCRdb's copy has only in-frame clones and leaves some out. The sample lists about 200,000 clones; 82% were seen once. The sequenced sample consisted of PBMCs. All receptors come from a woman in her thirties or forties in good health and CMV-seronegative. The CDR3 runs from the conserved cysteine through the conserved F or W. A D gene is named only where the DNA matches it firmly. A row's size may be missing; if present it is once, few, many or a size class.

D: TRBD1; V: TRBV11-2; size: -; J: TRBJ1-1; DNA: TGTGCCAGCAGCAGACAGACCGGGACAGGGAGATCTGAAGCTTTCTTT; CDR3: CASSRQTGTGRSEAFF
D: -; V: TRBV4-1; size: -; J: TRBJ2-7; DNA: TGCGCCAGCAGCCAAGGGGTGAGTGTGCGGTACTACGCGCAGTACTTC; CDR3: CASSQGVSVRYYAQYF
D: TRBD1; V: TRBV5-4; size: -; J: TRBJ1-3; DNA: TGTGCCAGCAGCCCAGTCCCGGGACAGCACTCTGGAAACACCATATATTTT; CDR3: CASSPVPGQHSGNTIYF
D: TRBD2; V: TRBV27; size: -; J: TRBJ2-3; DNA: TGTGCCAGCAGTCCGGGACTAGCGGGAGGGCCGATCGAGTATTTT; CDR3: CASSPGLAGGPIEYF
D: -; V: TRBV7-9; size: -; J: TRBJ2-3; DNA: TGTGCCAGCAGCTTTGTGGGCAGGAGCACAGATACGCAGTATTTT; CDR3: CASSFVGRSTDTQYF
D: -; V: TRBV19; size: -; J: TRBJ2-6; DNA: TGTGCCAGTTCTCTAGGACCCGTGCTGGCCCGGAGGGAGGCCAACGTCCTGACTTTC; CDR3: CASSLGPVLARREANVLTF
D: TRBD1; V: TRBV28; size: -; J: TRBJ1-2; DNA: TGTGCCAGCAGTTTCATGACAGGGTCTGGCTACACCTTC; CDR3: CASSFMTGSGYTF
D: TRBD2; V: TRBV10-3; size: -; J: TRBJ2-1; DNA: TGTGCCATCAGTGGGGGCGGCGGGAGGGCCGATAATGAGCAGTTCTTC; CDR3: CAISGGGGRADNEQFF
D: TRBD2; V: TRBV10-2; size: -; J: TRBJ2-7; DNA: TGCGCCAGCAGCCTAGCGGGAGACCCGCTCGAGCAGTACTTC; CDR3: CASSLAGDPLEQYF
D: -; V: TRBV6-1; size: once; J: TRBJ2-7; DNA: TGTGCCAGCAGTGAGGGGCAGGGGAGCTCCTACGAGCAGTACTTC; CDR3: CASSEGQGSSYEQYF
D: -; V: TRBV28; size: -; J: TRBJ1-4; DNA: TGTGCCAGCAGAGCGGGGCATGATGAAAAACTGTTTTTT; CDR3: CASRAGHDEKLFF
D: TRBD2; V: TRBV4-1; size: -; J: TRBJ2-7; DNA: TGCGCCAGCAGCCCCGCGGGAGCCTCCTACGAGCAGTACTTC; CDR3: CASSPAGASYEQYF
D: TRBD1; V: TRBV19; size: -; J: TRBJ2-7; DNA: TGTGCCAGTCGACAGGGTTACGAGCAGTACTTC; CDR3: CASRQGYEQYF
D: -; V: TRBV27; size: -; J: TRBJ2-7; DNA: TGTGCCAGCAGACAGGGCCCCTACGAGCAGTACTTC; CDR3: CASRQGPYEQYF
D: -; V: TRBV25-1; size: -; J: TRBJ2-7; DNA: TGTGCCAGCAGTGCTCCGGGACTGGCTTCATACGAGCAGTACTTC; CDR3: CASSAPGLASYEQYF
D: TRBD1; V: TRBV2; size: few; J: TRBJ1-4; DNA: TGTGCCAGCAGGTCCCGGGACAGGGGCCCCGCGGGTGAAAAACTGTTTTTT; CDR3: CASRSRDRGPAGEKLFF
D: TRBD1; V: TRBV7-9; size: -; J: TRBJ1-1; DNA: TGTGCCAGCAGCCTAGCGGGACAGAGGAACACTGAAGCTTTCTTT; CDR3: CASSLAGQRNTEAFF
D: -; V: TRBV5-4; size: -; J: TRBJ2-7; DNA: TGTGCCAGCAGCTCCGCCTACGAGCAGTACTTC; CDR3: CASSSAYEQYF
D: TRBD2; V: TRBV7-9; size: -; J: TRBJ2-3; DNA: TGTGCCAGCAGCCAGTTTATAGCGGGAGGCCCAGATACGCAGTATTTT; CDR3: CASSQFIAGGPDTQYF
D: -; V: TRBV2; size: -; J: TRBJ1-4; DNA: TGTGCCAGCCGTACTCAGGGGCCAACTAATGAAAAACTGTTTTTT; CDR3: CASRTQGPTNEKLFF
D: TRBD2; V: TRBV19; size: -; J: TRBJ2-7; DNA: TGTGCCACCACGGGAGGCTCGGGGCAGTACTTC; CDR3: CATTGGSGQYF
D: TRBD2; V: TRBV9; size: -; J: TRBJ2-3; DNA: TGTGCCAGCAGCGTACGCGGGAGGGCCACAGATACGCAGTATTTT; CDR3: CASSVRGRATDTQYF
D: -; V: TRBV5-5; size: few; J: TRBJ2-1; DNA: TGTGCCAGCAGCGTGGGGGCCGGCAGTGAGCAGTTCTTC; CDR3: CASSVGAGSEQFF
D: TRBD2; V: TRBV5-4; size: -; J: TRBJ2-1; DNA: TGTGCCAGCAGCTTGGGACTAGCGGGAGTCAATGAGCAGTTCTTC; CDR3: CASSLGLAGVNEQFF
D: TRBD1; V: TRBV7-6; size: -; J: TRBJ1-2; DNA: TGTGCCAGCAGCGACGGGACAGGCCAAGGCTACACCTTC; CDR3: CASSDGTGQGYTF
D: TRBD2; V: TRBV19; size: -; J: TRBJ2-7; DNA: TGTGCCAGTAGTATACGAGCGGGAGGGTCCTACGAGCAGTACTTC; CDR3: CASSIRAGGSYEQYF
D: -; V: TRBV5-1; size: -; J: TRBJ1-5; DNA: TGCGCCAGCAGCCCAGGGGAGAATCAGCCCCAGCATTTT; CDR3: CASSPGENQPQHF
D: -; V: TRBV5-1; size: -; J: TRBJ2-5; DNA: TGCGCCAGCAGCTTGAGGGGCGGTTCAGGCCAAGAGACCCAGTACTTC; CDR3: CASSLRGGSGQETQYF
D: -; V: TRBV2; size: -; J: TRBJ2-7; DNA: TGTGCCAGCACAACTTCCTACGAGCAGTACTTC; CDR3: CASTTSYEQYF
D: -; V: TRBV7-2; size: -; J: TRBJ2-3; DNA: TGTGCCAGCAGCAAGGGGGTAGGTGCGGCAGATACGCAGTATTTT; CDR3: CASSKGVGAADTQYF